The source of this T cell receptor beta chain is a study of blood T cell repertoires in COVID-19. Measured with immunoSEQ multiplex PCR; TCRdb has only the in-frame clones, and not every one. The sample contains about 180,000 clones, 89% of which appear only once. Germline V lookup: CDR1 LNHDA, CDR2 SQIVND (reference sequence). The V and J ends lost 1 base and 5 bases, in that order; junction bases with no gene match: 11. The CDR3 runs 17 residues. The TCR sequence derives from a man younger than 30 who had recovered from COVID-19. The V gene is TRBV19, the J gene TRBJ2-5; 9 bases are a match to TRBD2. Sequences were obtained from peripheral blood. Here the CDR3 reads CASSIAVREGPGETQYF. In DNA, the CDR3 is TGTGCCAGTAGTATAGCGGTGCGGGAGGGTCCGGGGGAGACCCAGTACTTC.